This record covers a single TCR beta chain. The V end was cut by 0 bases, the J end by 6 bases, with 15 bases between. This CDR3 region has 15 residues. From germline, CDR1 is LNHDA and CDR2 SQIVND (reference sequence). As handled by the study authors: Amplification of reference gene primers provided the estimated nucleated cell counts. TCRdb's copy holds only in-frame clones and misses some; the assay was immunoSEQ multiplex PCR. V, J and clone size derive from that table, while D and trimming were established from the DNA sequence. The data contain tens of thousands of clones, less than 95% of them singletons. The data were taken from a study of blood T cell repertoires in COVID-19. For the study at large: The United States, Italy and Spain supplied acute and convalescent COVID-19 samples.

V and J are TRBV19 and TRBJ2-7; a weak D match, TRBD2 (5 bases). This sequence originates from a human donor in a cohort sampled during active COVID-19. Sequencing was carried out using peripheral blood. CDR3 residues: CASSIERGRGSEQYF. CDR3 nucleotides: TGTGCCAGTAGTATAGAACGGGGAAGAGGGTCCGAGCAGTACTTC.